Listed below are T cell receptor beta chains from one sample, sequenced in a study of cytotoxic CD8 clonotypes in ibrutinib-treated CLL. The protocol was immunoSEQ multiplex PCR, while the TCRdb copy is restricted to in-frame clones and leaves out a portion. The data hold some 300,000 clones, with roughly 79% observed a single time. The source material was PBMCs, sampled before ibrutinib treatment. The receptors were sampled from a human donor with chronic lymphocytic leukemia. The CDR3 runs from the conserved cysteine through the conserved F or W.

>TRBJ2-1|TRBV7-3
CASSQVAGTQAFF
>TRBJ2-1|TRBV29-1
CSVEDRGGADMFF
>TRBJ1-1|TRBV7-2
CASSTRGPEAFF
>TRBJ2-1|TRBV2
CASSAGLAGEGTSYNEQFF
>TRBJ1-4|TRBV28
CASSLEGRSNEKLFF
>TRBJ2-1|TRBV2
CARGAGNSYNEQFF
>TRBJ2-7|TRBV14
CASSHIGTGPPYEQYF
>TRBJ1-2|TRBV6-6
CASSSQGGGGYTF
>TRBJ2-7|TRBV4-3
CASSQFSLSGGFAYEQYF
>TRBJ2-2|TRBV5-1
CASSLRAGDGELFF
>TRBJ2-7|TRBV27
CASSLVQGPEQYF
>TRBJ1-2|TRBV9
CASSVVGGTGYTF
>TRBJ2-5|TRBV7-2
CASSSRAPGEETQYF
>TRBJ2-1|TRBV29-1
CSIVQREGHNEQFF
>TRBJ2-2|TRBV5-4
CASSFSGPNTGELFF
>TRBJ2-1|TRBV4-3
CASSPRLAGGTTYNEQFF
>TRBJ2-1|TRBV12-5
CASGLRVRGGYEQFF
>TRBJ2-7|TRBV2
CASSEIFGQYF
>TRBJ1-1|TRBV18
CASSPLDYLQGGTEAFF
>TRBJ2-7|TRBV10-2
CASSPTGGSYEQYF
>TRBJ2-3|TRBV30
CAWSVSLRYWTDTQYF
>TRBJ2-7|TRBV10-1
CASSSWDRSSYEQYF
>TRBJ2-3|TRBV5-6
CASSFADTQYF
>TRBJ1-2|TRBV7-2
CASSRDIGYTF
>TRBJ2-1|TRBV5-1
CASSLEQFSGSSYNEQFF
>TRBJ1-5|TRBV19
CASSNTRKTGSNQPQHF
>TRBJ1-5|TRBV30
CAWSVLSNQPQHF
>TRBJ2-5|TRBV7-2
CASKGTGTQETQYF
>TRBJ2-2|TRBV14
CASSMTSAGELFF
>TRBJ1-5|TRBV2
CASLVSASSQPQHF
>TRBJ1-2|TRBV30
CAWSDWNPYYGYTF
>TRBJ1-5|TRBV7-2
CASSVRQGADQPQHF
>TRBJ2-7|TRBV6-1
CASRPVAETYEQYF
>TRBJ1-2|TRBV27
CASSSEDGYTF
>TRBJ1-3|TRBV28
CASSPPGRGNTIYF
>TRBJ2-7|TRBV7-2
CASSLEGTSGIYEQYF
>TRBJ2-7|TRBV5-6
CASSPWGGGYEQYF
>TRBJ2-2|TRBV16
CASSQLLGTTGELFF
>TRBJ1-3|TRBV11-2
CASSLDVDRGLPGNTIYF
>TRBJ2-5|TRBV9
CASSRGGTSQETQYF
>TRBJ2-7|TRBV5-1
CASSTRGSSYEQYF
>TRBJ2-4|TRBV6-1
CASSGDTNIQYF
>TRBJ2-2|TRBV4-2
CASSQDRGGDTGELFF
>TRBJ2-1|TRBV9
CASSVESGHYNEQFF
>TRBJ2-1|TRBV2
CASTGAVYEQFF
>TRBJ2-7|TRBV11-2
CASSLSRQGVYEQYF
>TRBJ1-1|TRBV7-3
CASSQDRGLTEAFF
>TRBJ1-1|TRBV27
CASSLRESNTEAFF
>TRBJ2-7|TRBV4-2
CASSQAGGRSYEQYF
>TRBJ2-1|TRBV18
CASSPETGGASYNEQFF
>TRBJ2-7|TRBV11-2
CASSLDRGLAGVPGSYEQYF
>TRBJ2-3|TRBV5-1
CASSPDFTDTQYF